The 3 T cell receptor beta chains below come from one sample, sequenced in a study of cytomegalovirus exposure and HLA in healthy donors. Use of 60 Vbeta and 13 Jbeta primers characterized the PCR. Data came from immunoSEQ multiplex PCR; TCRdb stores just in-frame clones and leaves some out. Counted here are around 55,000 clones, roughly 77% occurring once; the ten biggest clones make up about 2.3%. Sequencing was carried out using PBMCs. The source of these receptors is a female donor in good health and CMV-seronegative.

The chain's CDR3 is CASTRTGQYYEQYF. The CDR3 DNA sequence: TGTGCCTCCACTCGAACGGGACAGTACTACGAGCAGTACTTC. V usage is TRBV28 and J usage is TRBJ2-7; TRBD1 matches at 7 bases. This CDR3 region has 14 residues. V was pared by 11 bases and J by 3 bases, with 13 bases of the junction left unmatched. CDR1 and CDR2 (germline): MDHEN, SYDVKM.

There are a few counts of this clone. The chain is built from TRBV2 and TRBJ1-4; TRBD1 matches at 7 bases. With 2 bases clipped from V and 7 bases from J, the junction kept 7 bases outside the gene matches. From germline, CDR1 is SNHLY and CDR2 FYNNEI. This CDR3 has 15 amino acids. CDR3 sequence (DNA): TGTGCCAGCAGTGAATATTGGACAGGAACTGAAAAACTGTTTTTT. Residues: CASSEYWTGTEKLFF. The full variable domain, completed using reference TRBV2 and TRBJ1-4, is EPEVTQTPSHQVTQMGQEVILRCVPISNHLYFYWYRQILGQKVEFLVSFYNNEISEKSEIFDDQFSVERPDGSNFTLKIRSTKLEDSAMYFCASSEYWTGTEKLFFGSGTQLSVL.

As regards this clone: One end of the junction is discordant with germline, which a read error may explain. The rearrangement links TRBV18 to TRBJ2-7; 7 bases align to TRBD1. The CDR3 has 13 residues. Germline CDR1 reads KGHSH; CDR2 reads LQKENI. As DNA, the CDR3 is TGTGCCAGCTCACCAAAAGTCTCGGGACAGCTATTTTTC. Translating it yields CASSPKVSGQLFF.